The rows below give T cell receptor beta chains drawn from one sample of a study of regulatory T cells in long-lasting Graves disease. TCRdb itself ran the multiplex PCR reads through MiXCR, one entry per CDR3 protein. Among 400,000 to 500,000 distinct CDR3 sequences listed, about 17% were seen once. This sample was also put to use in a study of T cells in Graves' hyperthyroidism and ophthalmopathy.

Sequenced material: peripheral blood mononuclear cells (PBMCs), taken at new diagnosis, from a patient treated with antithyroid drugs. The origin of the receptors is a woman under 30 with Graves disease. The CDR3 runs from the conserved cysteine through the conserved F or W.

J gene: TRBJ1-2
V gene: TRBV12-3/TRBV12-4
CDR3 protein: CASSLETGHGYTF

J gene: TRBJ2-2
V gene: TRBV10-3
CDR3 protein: CAISSEGLYTGELFF

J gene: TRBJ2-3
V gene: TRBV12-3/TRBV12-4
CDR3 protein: CASSPRLAGEERDTQYF

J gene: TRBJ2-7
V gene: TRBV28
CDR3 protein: CASSLPHRAEQYF

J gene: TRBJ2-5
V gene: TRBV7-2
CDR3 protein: CASSPGRAGGAETQYF

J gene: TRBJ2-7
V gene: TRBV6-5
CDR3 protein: CASSYKQGLAGARYF

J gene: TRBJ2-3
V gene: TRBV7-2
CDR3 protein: CASSTGTSGLDTQYF

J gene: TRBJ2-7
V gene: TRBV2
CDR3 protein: CASRKNSGRYPYEQYF

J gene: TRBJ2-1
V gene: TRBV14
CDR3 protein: CASSNRPGQGTNEQFF

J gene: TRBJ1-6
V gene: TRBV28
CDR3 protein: CASSSTDSDWDNSPLHF

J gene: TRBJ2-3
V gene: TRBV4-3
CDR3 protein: CASSQDSALTGQASTDTQYF

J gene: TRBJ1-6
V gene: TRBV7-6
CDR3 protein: CASSLNGQFTSPLHF

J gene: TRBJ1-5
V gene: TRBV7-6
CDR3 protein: CASSSGGTDQPQHF

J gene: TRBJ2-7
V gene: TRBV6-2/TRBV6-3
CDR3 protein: CASSTRAGIPHAYEQYF

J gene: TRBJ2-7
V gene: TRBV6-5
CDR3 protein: CASSYSIQLTYEQYF

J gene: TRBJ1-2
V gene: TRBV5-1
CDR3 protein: CASSLEGPRSYGYTF

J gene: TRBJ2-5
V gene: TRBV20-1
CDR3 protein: CSARLAGGVQETQYF

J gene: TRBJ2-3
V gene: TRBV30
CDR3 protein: CAWTLDYTDTQYF

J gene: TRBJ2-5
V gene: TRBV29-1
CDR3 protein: CSVGGVGGGQETQYF

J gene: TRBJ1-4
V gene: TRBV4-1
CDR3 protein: CASSKGQGPNEKLFF

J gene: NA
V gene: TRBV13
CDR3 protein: CASSQTHSGSNEQFF